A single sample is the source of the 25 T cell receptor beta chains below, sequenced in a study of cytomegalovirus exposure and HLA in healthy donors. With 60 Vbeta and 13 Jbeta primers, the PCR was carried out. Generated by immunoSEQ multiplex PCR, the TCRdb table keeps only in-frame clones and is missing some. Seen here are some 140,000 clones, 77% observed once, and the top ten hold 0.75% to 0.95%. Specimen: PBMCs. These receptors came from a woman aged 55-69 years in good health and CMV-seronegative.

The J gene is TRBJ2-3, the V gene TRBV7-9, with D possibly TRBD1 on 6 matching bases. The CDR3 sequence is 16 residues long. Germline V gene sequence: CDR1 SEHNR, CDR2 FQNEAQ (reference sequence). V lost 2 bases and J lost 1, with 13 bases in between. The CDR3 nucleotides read TGTGCCAGCAGCTTACCCTTTCGACAGGGCACAGATACGCAGTATTTT. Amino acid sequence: CASSLPFRQGTDTQYF.

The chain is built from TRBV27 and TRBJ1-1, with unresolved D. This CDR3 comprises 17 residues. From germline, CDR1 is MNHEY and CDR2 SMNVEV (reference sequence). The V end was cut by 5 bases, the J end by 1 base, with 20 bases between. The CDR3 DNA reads TGTGCCAGCAGTCCGGCTCGACGAGGGCAACGGAACACTGAAGCTTTCTTT. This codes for CASSPARRGQRNTEAFF.

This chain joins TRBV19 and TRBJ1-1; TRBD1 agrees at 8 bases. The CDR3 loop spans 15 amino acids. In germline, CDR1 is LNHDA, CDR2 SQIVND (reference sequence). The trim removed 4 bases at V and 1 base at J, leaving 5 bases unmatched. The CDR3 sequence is CASSKDRARNTEAFF. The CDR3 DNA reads TGTGCCAGTAGTAAGGACAGGGCAAGGAACACTGAAGCTTTCTTT.

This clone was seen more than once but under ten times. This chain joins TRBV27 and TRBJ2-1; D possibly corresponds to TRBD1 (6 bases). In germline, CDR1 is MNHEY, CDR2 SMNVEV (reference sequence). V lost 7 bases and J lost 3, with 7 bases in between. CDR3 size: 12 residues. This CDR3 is CASTDSYNEQFF. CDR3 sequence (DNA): TGTGCCAGCACGGACAGCTACAATGAGCAGTTCTTC.

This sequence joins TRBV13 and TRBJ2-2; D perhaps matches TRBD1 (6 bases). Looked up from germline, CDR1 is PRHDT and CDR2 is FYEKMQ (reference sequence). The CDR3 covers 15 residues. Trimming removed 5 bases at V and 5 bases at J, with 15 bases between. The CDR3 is CASSRWTAWTGELFF. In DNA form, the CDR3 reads TGTGCCAGCAGCCGTTGGACAGCCTGGACCGGGGAGCTGTTTTTT.

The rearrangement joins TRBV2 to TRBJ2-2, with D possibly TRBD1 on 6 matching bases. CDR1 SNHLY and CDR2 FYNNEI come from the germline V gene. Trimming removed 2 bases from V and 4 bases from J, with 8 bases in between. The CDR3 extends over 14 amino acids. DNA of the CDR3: TGTGCCAGCAGTGAACACAGGGCCACCGGGGAGCTGTTTTTT. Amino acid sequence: CASSEHRATGELFF.

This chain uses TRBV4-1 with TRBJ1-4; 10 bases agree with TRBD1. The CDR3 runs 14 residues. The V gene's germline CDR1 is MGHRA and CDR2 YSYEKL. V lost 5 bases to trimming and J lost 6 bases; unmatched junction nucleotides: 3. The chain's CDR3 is CASSFGTGDEKLFF. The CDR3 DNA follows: TGCGCCAGCAGCTTCGGGACAGGGGATGAAAAACTGTTTTTT.

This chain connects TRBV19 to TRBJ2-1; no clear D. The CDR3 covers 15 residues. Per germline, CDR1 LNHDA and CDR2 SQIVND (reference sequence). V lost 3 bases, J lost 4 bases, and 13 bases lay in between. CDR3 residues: CASSISSAVYNEQFF. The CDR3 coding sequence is TGTGCCAGTAGTATCAGCAGCGCCGTATACAATGAGCAGTTCTTC.

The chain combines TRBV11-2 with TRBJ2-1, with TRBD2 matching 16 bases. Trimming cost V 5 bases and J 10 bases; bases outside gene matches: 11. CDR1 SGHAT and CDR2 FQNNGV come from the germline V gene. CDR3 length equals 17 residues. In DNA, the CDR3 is TGTGCCAGCAGCCACGGGACTAGCGGGAGGGCGTCGAGGGAGCAGTTCTTC. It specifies CASSHGTSGRASREQFF.

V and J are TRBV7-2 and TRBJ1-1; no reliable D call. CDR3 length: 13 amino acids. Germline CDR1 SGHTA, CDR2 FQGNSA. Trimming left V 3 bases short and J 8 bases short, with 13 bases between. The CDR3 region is CASSFLMREEAFF. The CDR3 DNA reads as TGTGCCAGCAGCTTTCTGATGAGGGAGGAAGCTTTCTTT.

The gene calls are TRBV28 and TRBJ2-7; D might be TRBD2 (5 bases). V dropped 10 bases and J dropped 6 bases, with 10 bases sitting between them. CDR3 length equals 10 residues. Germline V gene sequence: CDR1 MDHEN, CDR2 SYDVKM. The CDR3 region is CATKRGEQYF. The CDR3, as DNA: TGTGCCACAAAACGGGGCGAGCAGTACTTC.

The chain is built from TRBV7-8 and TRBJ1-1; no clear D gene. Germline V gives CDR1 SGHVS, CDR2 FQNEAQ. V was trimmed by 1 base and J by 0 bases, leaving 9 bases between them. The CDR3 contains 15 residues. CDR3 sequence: CASSLGWEMNTEAFF. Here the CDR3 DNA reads TGTGCCAGCAGCTTAGGTTGGGAGATGAACACTGAAGCTTTCTTT.

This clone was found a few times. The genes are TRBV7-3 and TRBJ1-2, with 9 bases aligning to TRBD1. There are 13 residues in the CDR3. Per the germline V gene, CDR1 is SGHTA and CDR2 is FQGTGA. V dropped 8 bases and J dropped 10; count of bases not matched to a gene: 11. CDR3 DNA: TGTGCCAGCGCAGGACAGGGGCTTTTAGACTACACCTTC. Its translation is CASAGQGLLDYTF.

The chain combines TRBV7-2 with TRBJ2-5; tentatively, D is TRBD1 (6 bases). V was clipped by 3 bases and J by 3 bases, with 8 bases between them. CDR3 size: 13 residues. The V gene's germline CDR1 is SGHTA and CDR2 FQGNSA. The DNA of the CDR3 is TGTGCCAGCAGCTTTCACAGGGAAGAGACCCAGTACTTC. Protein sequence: CASSFHREETQYF.

CDR3 amino acids: CASSLAGQVIYEQYF. The CDR3 DNA reads TGTGCCAGCAGCTTGGCCGGACAGGTGATCTACGAGCAGTACTTC. This rearrangement joins TRBV5-8 to TRBJ2-7, with 7 bases that match TRBD1. The V and J ends lost 0 bases and 3 bases, in that order; junction bases with no gene match: 6. CDR1 SGHTS and CDR2 YDEGEE come from the germline V gene. The CDR3 has 15 amino acids.

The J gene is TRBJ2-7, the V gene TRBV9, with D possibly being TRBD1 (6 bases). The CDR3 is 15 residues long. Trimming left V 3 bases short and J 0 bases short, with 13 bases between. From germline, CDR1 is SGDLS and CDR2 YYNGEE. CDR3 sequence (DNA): TGTGCCAGCAGCGCCGGACAGCTAACCTCCTACGAGCAGTACTTC. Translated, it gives CASSAGQLTSYEQYF.

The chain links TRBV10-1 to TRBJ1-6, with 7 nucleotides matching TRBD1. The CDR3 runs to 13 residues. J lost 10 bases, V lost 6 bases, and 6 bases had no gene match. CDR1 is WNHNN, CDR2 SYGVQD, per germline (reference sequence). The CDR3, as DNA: TGCGCCAGCAGCCGGGACAGTGGATCACCCCTCCACTTT. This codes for CASSRDSGSPLHF.

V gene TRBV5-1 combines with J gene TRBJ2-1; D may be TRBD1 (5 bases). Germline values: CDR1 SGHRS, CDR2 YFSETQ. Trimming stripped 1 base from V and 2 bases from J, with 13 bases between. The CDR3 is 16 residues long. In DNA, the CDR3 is TGCGCCAGCAGCTTGTACTGGACAACCACCTACAATGAGCAGTTCTTC. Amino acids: CASSLYWTTTYNEQFF.

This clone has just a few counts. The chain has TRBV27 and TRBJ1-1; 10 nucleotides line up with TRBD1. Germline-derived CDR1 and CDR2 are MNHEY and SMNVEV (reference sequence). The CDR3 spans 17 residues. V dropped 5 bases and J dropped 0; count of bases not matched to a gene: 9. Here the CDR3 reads CASSSRDRGLMNTEAFF. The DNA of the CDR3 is TGTGCCAGCAGTAGCCGGGACAGGGGCCTAATGAACACTGAAGCTTTCTTT.

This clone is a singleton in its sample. The CDR3 DNA is TGTGCCAGCAGCTATAGCGGGGGGCGCTCCTACAATGAGCAGTTCTTC. Its translation: CASSYSGGRSYNEQFF. The genes are TRBV11-3 and TRBJ2-1, with 10 bases aligning to TRBD2. The germline V gene has CDR1 SGHNT and CDR2 YENEEA. The CDR3 is made up of 16 amino acids. V dropped 4 bases and J dropped 0; count of bases not matched to a gene: 3.

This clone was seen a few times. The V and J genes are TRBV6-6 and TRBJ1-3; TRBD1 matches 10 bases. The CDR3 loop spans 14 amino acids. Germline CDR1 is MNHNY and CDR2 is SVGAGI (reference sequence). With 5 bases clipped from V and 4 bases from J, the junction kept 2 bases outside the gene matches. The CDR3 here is CASSRDRGGNTIYF. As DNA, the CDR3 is TGTGCCAGCAGTAGGGACAGGGGCGGAAACACCATATATTTT.

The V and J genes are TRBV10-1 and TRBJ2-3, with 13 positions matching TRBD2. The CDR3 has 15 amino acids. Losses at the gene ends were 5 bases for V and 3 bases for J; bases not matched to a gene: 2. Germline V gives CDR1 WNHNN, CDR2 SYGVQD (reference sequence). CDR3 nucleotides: TGCGCCAGCAGTAGGACTAGCGGGAGAACAGATACGCAGTATTTT. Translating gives CASSRTSGRTDTQYF.

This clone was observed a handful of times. The CDR3 spells CASSLGGGGYTF. For the CDR3, the DNA is TGTGCCAGCAGCTTAGGGGGAGGAGGCTACACCTTC. This rearrangement joins TRBV7-9 to TRBJ1-2, with D hard to call. In germline, CDR1 is SEHNR, CDR2 FQNEAQ (reference sequence). The CDR3 is 12 amino acids. V gave up 1 base and J gave up 8 bases, with 8 bases separating them.

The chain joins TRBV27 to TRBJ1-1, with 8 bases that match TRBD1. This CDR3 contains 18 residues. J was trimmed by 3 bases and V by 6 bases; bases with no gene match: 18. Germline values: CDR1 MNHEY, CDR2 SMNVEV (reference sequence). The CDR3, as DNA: TGTGCCAGCAGCCTTGGCACCGGGACAGGTGATGCCTACACTGAAGCTTTCTTT. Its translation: CASSLGTGTGDAYTEAFF.

CDR3 residues: CASSLTRQETQYF. Here the CDR3 DNA reads TGTGCCAGCAGCTTGACTAGACAAGAGACCCAGTACTTC. The chain recombines TRBV7-7 with TRBJ2-5; weak D call: TRBD2 (6 bases). CDR3 length: 13 amino acids. Trimming pared 3 bases from V and 2 bases from J, leaving 7 bases between. The germline V gene has CDR1 SSHAT and CDR2 FNYEAQ (reference sequence). Full variable domain (remainder filled in from reference TRBV7-7 and TRBJ2-5): GAGVSQSPRYKVTKRGQDVTLRCDPISSHATLYWYQQALGQGPEFLTYFNYEAQPDKSGLPSDRFSAERPEGSISTLTIQRTEQRDSAMYRCASSLTRQETQYFGPGTRLLVL.